These 3 T cell receptor beta chains were all obtained from the same sample, sequenced in a study of blood T cell repertoires in COVID-19. Assay: immunoSEQ multiplex PCR; the TCRdb copy retains only in-frame clones and omits some. This sample has some 150,000 clones, with roughly 84% found just once. The sequenced sample consisted of peripheral blood. The receptors shown here come from a human donor in a cohort sampled during active COVID-19.

J is TRBJ1-3 and V is TRBV7-2; D is unclear. The CDR3 spans 15 residues. The V end was cut by 1 base, the J end by 3 bases, with 10 bases between. Per the germline V gene, CDR1 is SGHTA and CDR2 is FQGNSA. The CDR3: CASSLGGRLGNTIYF. Here the CDR3 DNA reads TGTGCCAGCAGCTTAGGTGGGAGACTTGGAAACACCATATATTTT.

The count of this clone is one. J is TRBJ2-1 and V is TRBV19, with a tentative D call TRBD2 (5 bases). Trimming took off 6 bases at V and 0 bases at J, with 15 bases between the two ends. The CDR3 covers 16 residues. CDR1 is LNHDA, CDR2 SQIVND, per germline (reference sequence). The DNA of the CDR3 is TGTGCCAGTAGAGGCCGGACGGGGAGCTCCTACAATGAGCAGTTCTTC. This codes for CASRGRTGSSYNEQFF.

Comments on this clone: A junction end diverges from the germline sequence, so it may reflect a read error. The chain is built from TRBV27 and TRBJ2-7; 8 nucleotides agree with TRBD2. CDR3 length: 10 amino acids. Germline values: CDR1 MNHEY, CDR2 SMNVEV (reference sequence). The CDR3 nucleotides are TGCCCGAGCGGGGGAAACGAGCAGTACTTC. It specifies CPSGGNEQYF.